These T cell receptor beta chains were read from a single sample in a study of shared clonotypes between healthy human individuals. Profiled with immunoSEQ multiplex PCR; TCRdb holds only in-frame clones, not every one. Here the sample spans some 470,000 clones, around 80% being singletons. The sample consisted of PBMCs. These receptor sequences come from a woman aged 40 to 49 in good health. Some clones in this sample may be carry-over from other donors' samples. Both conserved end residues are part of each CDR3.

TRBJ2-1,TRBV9,CASSSGLASYYNKQFF
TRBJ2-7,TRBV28,CASSLCVQGGDTGEQYF
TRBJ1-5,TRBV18,CASSPNEAYSNQPQHF
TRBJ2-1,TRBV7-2,CASSLGGFNEQFF
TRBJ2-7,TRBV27,CASSTNRQSYEQYF
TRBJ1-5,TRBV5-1,CASSSEGSQPQHF
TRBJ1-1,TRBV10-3,CAISRAGENTEAFF
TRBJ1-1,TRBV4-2,CASSQGGRGGHTEAFF
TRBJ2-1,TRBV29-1,CSATRGGRDRNEQFF
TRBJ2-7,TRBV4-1,CASSQPRVGSYEQYF
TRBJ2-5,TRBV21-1,CASSKVGGSYKISTQYF
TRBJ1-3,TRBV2,CASSGDQAGNTIYF
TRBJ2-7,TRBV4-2,CASSQASGRVYEQYF